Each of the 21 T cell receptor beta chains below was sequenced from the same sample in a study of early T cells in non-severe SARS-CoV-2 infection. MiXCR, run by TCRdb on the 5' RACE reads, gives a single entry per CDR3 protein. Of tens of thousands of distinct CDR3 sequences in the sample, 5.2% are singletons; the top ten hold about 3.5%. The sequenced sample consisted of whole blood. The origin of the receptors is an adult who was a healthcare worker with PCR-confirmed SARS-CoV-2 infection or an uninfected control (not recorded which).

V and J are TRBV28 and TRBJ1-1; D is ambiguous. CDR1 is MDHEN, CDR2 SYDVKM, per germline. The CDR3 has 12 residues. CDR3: CEAGAARPEAFF. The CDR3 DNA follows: TGTGAAGCGGGTGCGGCCCGCCCGGAAGCTTTCTTT. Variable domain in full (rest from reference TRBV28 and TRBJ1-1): DVKVTQSSRYLVKRTGEKVFLECVQDMDHENMFWYRQDPGLGLRLIYFSYDVKMKEKGDIPEGYSVSREKKERFSLILESASTNQTSMYLCEAGAARPEAFFGQGTRLTVV.

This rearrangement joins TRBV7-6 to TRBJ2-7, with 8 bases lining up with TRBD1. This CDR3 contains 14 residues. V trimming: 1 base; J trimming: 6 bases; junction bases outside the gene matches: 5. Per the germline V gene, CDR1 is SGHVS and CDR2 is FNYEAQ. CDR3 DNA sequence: TGTGCCAGCAGCTTAGTCCAGGGGGCCGGCGAGCAGTACTTC. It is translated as CASSLVQGAGEQYF.

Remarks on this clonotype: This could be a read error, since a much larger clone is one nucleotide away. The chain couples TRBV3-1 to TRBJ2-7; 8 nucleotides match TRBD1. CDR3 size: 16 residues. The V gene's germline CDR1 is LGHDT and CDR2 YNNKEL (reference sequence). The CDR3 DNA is TGTGCCAGCAACCAAGATCCCCCAGGGGGCAACTACGAGCAGTACTTC. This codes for CASNQDPPGGNYEQYF.

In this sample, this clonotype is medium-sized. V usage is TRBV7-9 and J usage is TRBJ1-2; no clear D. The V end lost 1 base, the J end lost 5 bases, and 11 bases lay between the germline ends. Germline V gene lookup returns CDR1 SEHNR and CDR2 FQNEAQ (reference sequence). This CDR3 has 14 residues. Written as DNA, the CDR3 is TGTGCCAGCAGCTTAGAAACTTCCCCATATGGCTACACCTTC. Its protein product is CASSLETSPYGYTF.

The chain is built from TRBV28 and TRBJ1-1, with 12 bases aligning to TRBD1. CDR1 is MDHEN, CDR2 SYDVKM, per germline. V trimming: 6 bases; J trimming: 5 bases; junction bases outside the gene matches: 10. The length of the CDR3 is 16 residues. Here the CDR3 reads CASRTGTGGIGTEAFF. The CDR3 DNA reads TGTGCCAGCAGGACCGGGACAGGGGGCATAGGGACTGAAGCTTTCTTT. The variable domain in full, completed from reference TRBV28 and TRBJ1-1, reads DVKVTQSSRYLVKRTGEKVFLECVQDMDHENMFWYRQDPGLGLRLIYFSYDVKMKEKGDIPEGYSVSREKKERFSLILESASTNQTSMYLCASRTGTGGIGTEAFFGQGTRLTVV.

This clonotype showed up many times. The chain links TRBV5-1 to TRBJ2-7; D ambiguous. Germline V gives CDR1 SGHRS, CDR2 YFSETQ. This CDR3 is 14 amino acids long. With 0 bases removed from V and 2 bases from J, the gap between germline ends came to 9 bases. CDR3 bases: TGCGCCAGCAGCTTGGATAGTCGAACCTACGAGCAGTACTTC. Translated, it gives CASSLDSRTYEQYF.

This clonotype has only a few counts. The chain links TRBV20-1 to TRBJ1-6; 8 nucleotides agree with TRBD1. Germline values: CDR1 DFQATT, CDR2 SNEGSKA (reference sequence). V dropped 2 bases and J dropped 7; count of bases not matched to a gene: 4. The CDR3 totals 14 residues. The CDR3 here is CSARSDRVNSPLHF. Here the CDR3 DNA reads TGCAGTGCTAGATCGGACAGGGTCAATTCACCCCTCCACTTT.

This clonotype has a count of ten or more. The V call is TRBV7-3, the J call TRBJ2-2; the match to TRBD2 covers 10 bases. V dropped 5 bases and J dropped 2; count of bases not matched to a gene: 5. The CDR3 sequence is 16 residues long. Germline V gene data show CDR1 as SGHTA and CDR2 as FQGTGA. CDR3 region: CASSATSGVNTGELFF. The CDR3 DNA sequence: TGTGCCAGCAGCGCCACTAGCGGGGTTAACACCGGGGAGCTGTTTTTT.

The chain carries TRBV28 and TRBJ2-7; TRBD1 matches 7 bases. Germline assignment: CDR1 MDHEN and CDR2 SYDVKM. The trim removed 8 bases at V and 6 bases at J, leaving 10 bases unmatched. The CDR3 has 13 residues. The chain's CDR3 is CASYPTGTGEQYF. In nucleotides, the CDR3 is TGTGCCAGCTACCCGACAGGGACGGGCGAGCAGTACTTC.

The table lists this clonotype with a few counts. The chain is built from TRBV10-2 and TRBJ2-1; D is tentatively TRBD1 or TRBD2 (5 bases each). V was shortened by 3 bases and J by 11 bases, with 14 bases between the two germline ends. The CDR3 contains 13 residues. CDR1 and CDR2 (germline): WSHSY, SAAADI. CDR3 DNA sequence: TGCGCCAGCAGTGATCGAGACCGGGGCCAGCAGTTCTTC. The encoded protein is CASSDRDRGQQFF.

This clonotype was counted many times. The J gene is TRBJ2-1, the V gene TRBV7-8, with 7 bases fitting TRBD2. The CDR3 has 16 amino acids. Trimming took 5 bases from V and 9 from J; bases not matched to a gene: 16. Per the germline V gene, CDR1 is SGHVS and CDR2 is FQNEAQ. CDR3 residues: CASSLLWGGRVSEQFF. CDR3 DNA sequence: TGTGCCAGCAGCCTTTTGTGGGGCGGGAGAGTCAGTGAGCAGTTCTTC.

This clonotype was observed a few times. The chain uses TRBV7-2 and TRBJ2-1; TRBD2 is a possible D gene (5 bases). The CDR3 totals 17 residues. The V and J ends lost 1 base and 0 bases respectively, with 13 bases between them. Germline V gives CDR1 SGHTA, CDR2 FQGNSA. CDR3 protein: CASSLVAGGSSYNEQFF. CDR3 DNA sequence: TGTGCCAGCAGCTTAGTTGCCGGAGGCAGCTCCTACAATGAGCAGTTCTTC.

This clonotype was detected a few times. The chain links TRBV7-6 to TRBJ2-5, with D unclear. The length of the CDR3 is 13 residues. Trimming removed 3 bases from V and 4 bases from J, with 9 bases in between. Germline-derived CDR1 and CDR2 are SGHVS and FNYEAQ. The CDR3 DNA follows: TGTGCCAGCAGCTTTGGAGCGCGAGAGACCCAGTACTTC. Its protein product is CASSFGARETQYF.

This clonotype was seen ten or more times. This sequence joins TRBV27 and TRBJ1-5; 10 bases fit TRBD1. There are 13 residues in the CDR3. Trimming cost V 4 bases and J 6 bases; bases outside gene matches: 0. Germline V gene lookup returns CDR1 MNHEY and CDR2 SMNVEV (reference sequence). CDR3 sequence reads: CASSWDRGQPQHF. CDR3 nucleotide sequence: TGTGCCAGCAGTTGGGACAGGGGTCAGCCCCAGCATTTT.

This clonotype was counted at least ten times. The CDR3 bases are TGTGCCAGCAGCGTAGACTTGGGATACTACGAGCAGTACTTC. Protein sequence: CASSVDLGYYEQYF. V and J are TRBV9 and TRBJ2-7; unclear D gene. The ends were cut back, 0 bases at V and 3 bases at J, with 10 bases in the middle. Germline CDR1 and CDR2: SGDLS and YYNGEE. This CDR3 is 14 amino acids long.

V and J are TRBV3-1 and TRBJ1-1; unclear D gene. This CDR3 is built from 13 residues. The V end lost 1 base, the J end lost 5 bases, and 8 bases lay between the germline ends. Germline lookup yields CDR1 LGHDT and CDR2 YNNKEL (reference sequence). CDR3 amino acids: CASSQVGGTEAFF. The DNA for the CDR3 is TGTGCCAGCAGCCAAGTCGGAGGGACTGAAGCTTTCTTT. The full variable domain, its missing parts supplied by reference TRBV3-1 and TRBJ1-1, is DTAVSQTPKYLVTQMGNDKSIKCEQNLGHDTMYWYKQDSKKFLKIMFSYNNKELIINETVPNRFSPKSPDKAHLNLHINSLELGDSAVYFCASSQVGGTEAFFGQGTRLTVV.

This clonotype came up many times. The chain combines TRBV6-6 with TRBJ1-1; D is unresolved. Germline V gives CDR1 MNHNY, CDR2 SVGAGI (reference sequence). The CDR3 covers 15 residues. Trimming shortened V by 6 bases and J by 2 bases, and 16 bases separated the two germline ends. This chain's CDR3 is CASSRTSQGNTEAFF. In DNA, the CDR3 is TGTGCCAGCAGCCGGACCTCTCAAGGAAACACTGAAGCTTTCTTT.

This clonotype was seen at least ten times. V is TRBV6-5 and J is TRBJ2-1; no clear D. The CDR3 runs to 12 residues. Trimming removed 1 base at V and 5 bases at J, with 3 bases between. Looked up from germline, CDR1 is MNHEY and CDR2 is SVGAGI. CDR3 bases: TGTGCCAGCAGTTACTTGAACAATGAGCAGTTCTTC. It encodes CASSYLNNEQFF.

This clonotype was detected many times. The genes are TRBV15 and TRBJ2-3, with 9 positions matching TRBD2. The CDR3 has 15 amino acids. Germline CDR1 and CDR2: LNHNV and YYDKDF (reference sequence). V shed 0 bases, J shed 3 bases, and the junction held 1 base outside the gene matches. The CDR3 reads CATSRDGLATDTQYF. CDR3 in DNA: TGTGCCACCAGCAGAGATGGACTAGCGACAGATACGCAGTATTTT.

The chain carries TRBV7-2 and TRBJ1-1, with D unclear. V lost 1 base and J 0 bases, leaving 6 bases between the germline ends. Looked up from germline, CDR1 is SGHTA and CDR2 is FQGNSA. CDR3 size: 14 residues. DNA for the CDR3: TGTGCCAGCAGCTTAGGGCAAATGAACACTGAAGCTTTCTTT. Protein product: CASSLGQMNTEAFF.

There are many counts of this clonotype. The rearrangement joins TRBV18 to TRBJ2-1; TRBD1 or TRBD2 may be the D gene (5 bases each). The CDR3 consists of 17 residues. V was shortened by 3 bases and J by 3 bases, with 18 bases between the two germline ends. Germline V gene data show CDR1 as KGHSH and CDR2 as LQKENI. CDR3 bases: TGTGCCAGCTCACCGGTGGCCACTGGGGGTAACTACAATGAGCAGTTCTTC. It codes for CASSPVATGGNYNEQFF.